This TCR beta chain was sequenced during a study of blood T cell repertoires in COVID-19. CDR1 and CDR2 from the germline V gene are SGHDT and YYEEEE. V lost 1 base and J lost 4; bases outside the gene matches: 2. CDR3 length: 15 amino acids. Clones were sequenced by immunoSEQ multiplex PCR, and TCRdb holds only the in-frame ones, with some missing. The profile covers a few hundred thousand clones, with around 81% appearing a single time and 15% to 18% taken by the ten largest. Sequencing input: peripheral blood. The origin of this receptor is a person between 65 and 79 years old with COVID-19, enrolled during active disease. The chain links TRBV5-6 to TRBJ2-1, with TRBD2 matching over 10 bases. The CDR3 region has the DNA TGTGCCAGCAGCTTGACAGCGGGGGGGTACAATGAGCAGTTCTTC. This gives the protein CASSLTAGGYNEQFF.